Below, 2 T cell receptor beta chains from the same sample are listed, as sequenced in a study of blood T cell repertoires in COVID-19. The repertoire was sequenced with immunoSEQ multiplex PCR; TCRdb's copy has only in-frame clones and lacks some. The data show about 71,000 clones, roughly 84% seen once. The sample consisted of peripheral blood. Every receptor here comes from a man aged 45-65 years with active COVID-19.

V gene TRBV3-1 (or the pseudogene TRBV3-2) combines with J gene TRBJ2-1, with D hard to call. The germline CDR1 and CDR2 sequences are LGHDT and YNNKEL (reference sequence). Trimming stripped 6 bases from V and 6 bases from J, with 9 bases between. This CDR3 is 12 amino acids long. Here the CDR3 DNA reads TGTGCCAGCAGTCGCTCTAGCAATGAGCAGTTCTTC. Translation gives CASSRSSNEQFF.

The CDR3 spells CASSQEVAGGIYNSPLHF. CDR3 coding DNA: TGCGCCAGCAGCCAAGAGGTGGCAGGGGGGATCTATAATTCACCCCTCCACTTT. V is TRBV4-1 and J is TRBJ1-6; TRBD1 matches at 7 bases. The trim removed 0 bases at V and 3 bases at J, leaving 8 bases unmatched. The CDR3 runs to 18 residues. The germline V gene has CDR1 MGHRA and CDR2 YSYEKL.